These 18 T cell receptor beta chains came from one sample sequenced in a study of shared clonotypes between healthy human individuals. Only in-frame clones appear in the TCRdb table, and some are missing; sequencing was by immunoSEQ multiplex PCR. The sample lists about 670,000 clones, 60% to 80% occurring once. The material sequenced was memory CD4+ T cells sorted from blood. Subset meaning: CD45RA-negative fraction. Every receptor here comes from a woman aged 25-40 years in good health.

V and J are TRBV5-4 and TRBJ2-3; D may be TRBD1 or TRBD2 (5 bases each). CDR3 length: 16 amino acids. Germline CDR1 is SGHNT and CDR2 is YYREEE (reference sequence). V gave up 3 bases and J gave up 1 base, with 15 bases separating them. CDR3 residues: CASSWDPVGRTDTQYF. CDR3 bases: TGTGCCAGCAGCTGGGACCCGGTTGGACGCACAGATACGCAGTATTTT.

This sequence joins TRBV2 and TRBJ1-1, with unresolved D. From germline, CDR1 is SNHLY and CDR2 FYNNEI. The CDR3 consists of 15 residues. V shed 2 bases and J shed 0 bases, with 10 bases lying between them. The CDR3 is CASSESEGMNTEAFF. In DNA form, the CDR3 reads TGTGCCAGCAGTGAAAGTGAGGGTATGAACACTGAAGCTTTCTTT.

In this sample, this clone turned up once. This chain joins TRBV18 and TRBJ2-7; the D gene is possibly TRBD2 (5 bases). CDR1 is KGHSH and CDR2 is LQKENI in the germline V gene. This CDR3 region has 12 residues. Trimming removed 6 bases from V and 4 bases from J, with 10 bases in between. The CDR3 spells CASSGSEYEQYF. The CDR3 DNA reads as TGTGCCAGCTCGGGGAGTGAGTACGAGCAGTACTTC.

This chain uses TRBV27 with TRBJ2-2; unclear D gene. This CDR3 is built from 14 residues. The germline V gene has CDR1 MNHEY and CDR2 SMNVEV (reference sequence). V lost 3 bases and J 4 bases, leaving 9 bases between the germline ends. DNA of the CDR3: TGTGCCAGCAGTTTCCCCCCGGGCACCGGGGAGCTGTTTTTT. Its protein is CASSFPPGTGELFF.

Only one count was recorded for this clone. The chain couples TRBV7-1 to TRBJ1-2; D is uncertain. TRBV7-1 is an ORF, with its function uncertain. The V and J ends lost 3 bases and 4 bases respectively, with 18 bases between them. The CDR3 is made up of 16 amino acids. In DNA form, the CDR3 reads TGTGCCAGCAGCTCCAAAATCGAGGGAAAGACCTATGGCTACACCTTC. Translation: CASSSKIEGKTYGYTF.

The chain combines TRBV18 with TRBJ1-2; D remains unclear. The CDR3 sequence is 12 residues long. Germline CDR1 KGHSH, CDR2 LQKENI. Trimming took 2 bases from V and 6 from J, leaving 7 bases between them. CDR3 nucleotide sequence: TGTGCCAGCTCACCAGGGTTGGATGGCTACACCTTC. It is translated as CASSPGLDGYTF.

The chain is built from TRBV12-5 and TRBJ1-1, with D possibly TRBD1 on 5 matching bases. With 2 bases removed from V and 11 bases from J, the gap between germline ends came to 12 bases. Germline CDR1 reads LGHNT; CDR2 reads FRNRAP. The CDR3 has 12 residues. DNA of the CDR3: TGTGCTAGTGGTTTGCCCCGGGGCGAGGCTTTCTTT. Protein sequence: CASGLPRGEAFF.

This rearrangement joins TRBV9 to TRBJ2-1; D possibly matches TRBD1 or TRBD2 (5 bases each). The CDR3 runs 16 residues. V lost 1 base, J lost 0 bases, and 11 bases lay in between. CDR1 SGDLS and CDR2 YYNGEE come from the germline V gene. The CDR3 DNA sequence: TGTGCCAGCAGCGTATTTGGGGGTTCCTCCTACAATGAGCAGTTCTTC. Amino acid sequence: CASSVFGGSSYNEQFF. Full variable domain (missing parts from reference TRBV9 and TRBJ2-1): DSGVTQTPKHLITATGQRVTLRCSPRSGDLSVYWYQQSLDQGLQFLIQYYNGEERAKGNILERFSAQQFPDLHSELNLSSLELGDSALYFCASSVFGGSSYNEQFFGPGTRLTVL.

This clone was detected once. This chain joins TRBV18 and TRBJ1-5, with TRBD1 matching 8 bases. This CDR3 is 15 amino acids long. Per the germline V gene, CDR1 is KGHSH and CDR2 is LQKENI. Losses at the gene ends were 2 bases for V and 5 bases for J; bases not matched to a gene: 5. The CDR3: CASSPTGGEDQPQHF. CDR3 DNA sequence: TGTGCCAGCTCACCAACAGGGGGTGAAGATCAGCCCCAGCATTTT.

V and J are TRBV19 and TRBJ2-1; a possible D gene is TRBD1 (6 bases). In germline, CDR1 is LNHDA, CDR2 SQIVND (reference sequence). V lost 4 bases, J lost 7 bases, and 23 bases lay in between. The CDR3 is 17 amino acids. The CDR3 DNA follows: TGTGCCAGTAGTACATACCTTACCGCAGGGGATGTTAATGAGCAGTTCTTC. This codes for CASSTYLTAGDVNEQFF.

The rearrangement joins TRBV7-9 to TRBJ1-2; TRBD1 might be the D (5 bases). Germline lookup yields CDR1 SEHNR and CDR2 FQNEAQ (reference sequence). Trimming took 5 bases from V and 2 from J, leaving 12 bases between them. This CDR3 is 14 amino acids long. CDR3 DNA: TGTGCCAGCAGCCGAATACGGGACAACTATGGCTACACCTTC. Amino acids: CASSRIRDNYGYTF. Together with reference TRBV7-9 and TRBJ1-2, the CDR3 gives the full variable domain: DTGVSQNPRHKITKRGQNVTFRCDPISEHNRLYWYRQTLGQGPEFLTYFQNEAQLEKSRLLSDRFSAERPKGSFSTLEIQRTEQGDSAMYLCASSRIRDNYGYTFGSGTRLTVV.

The chain recombines TRBV20-1 with TRBJ2-5; 8 bases match TRBD2. Germline CDR1 is DFQATT and CDR2 is SNEGSKA (reference sequence). The CDR3 has 11 residues. CDR3 residues: CSGGRQETQYF. As DNA, the CDR3 is TGCAGCGGCGGGAGGCAAGAGACCCAGTACTTC.

The chain links TRBV7-9 to TRBJ1-3; D ambiguous. V lost 5 bases to trimming and J lost 0 bases, with 8 bases between them. CDR1 and CDR2 (germline): SEHNR, FQNEAQ (reference sequence). This CDR3 comprises 14 residues. The CDR3 loop is CASSPSHSGNTIYF. The CDR3 nucleotides are TGTGCCAGCAGCCCCAGCCACTCTGGAAACACCATATATTTT.

This clone has only a few counts. The V call is TRBV18, the J call TRBJ2-2; D call uncertain. V lost 4 bases and J lost 6, with 6 bases in between. Germline loops: CDR1 KGHSH, CDR2 LQKENI. The CDR3 is 12 amino acids. The CDR3 is CASSRSAGELFF. CDR3 nucleotide sequence: TGTGCCAGCTCACGGTCCGCCGGGGAGCTGTTTTTT.

The table lists this clone with a count of one. The rearrangement links TRBV28 to TRBJ1-2, with a weak D call TRBD1 (6 bases). CDR3 length: 15 amino acids. V lost 5 bases and J 7 bases, leaving 20 bases between the germline ends. CDR1 is MDHEN and CDR2 is SYDVKM in the germline V gene. Written as DNA, the CDR3 is TGTGCCAGCAGTGTAGGGGGTGGGGCAGGTGCTGGCTACACCTTC. It translates to CASSVGGGAGAGYTF.

This chain connects TRBV19 to TRBJ2-1; 13 bases match TRBD2. Trimming cost V 2 bases and J 12 bases; bases outside gene matches: 7. The CDR3 sequence is 15 residues long. Germline CDR1 is LNHDA and CDR2 is SQIVND (reference sequence). The CDR3 protein is CASSIPRTSGRGQFF. The CDR3 DNA is TGTGCCAGTAGTATACCCAGGACTAGCGGGAGAGGGCAGTTCTTC.

V gene TRBV5-1 combines with J gene TRBJ2-7; 10 bases are shared with TRBD2. Germline assignment: CDR1 SGHRS and CDR2 YFSETQ. J was trimmed by 6 bases and V by 0 bases; bases with no gene match: 12. The CDR3 sequence is 17 residues long. The CDR3 spells CASSLASVRASGSEQYF. In DNA form, the CDR3 reads TGCGCCAGCAGCTTGGCCTCGGTAAGGGCTAGCGGGAGCGAGCAGTACTTC.

This clone was picked up many times. The chain joins TRBV7-6 to TRBJ2-1; the match to TRBD2 covers 9 bases. The V segment lost 5 bases and the J segment 4 bases; nucleotides outside the gene matches: 6. Germline V gene data show CDR1 as SGHVS and CDR2 as FNYEAQ. The CDR3 covers 15 residues. The CDR3 coding sequence is TGTGCCAGCAGCGGCTCTAGCGGGACATACAATGAGCAGTTCTTC. Its protein product is CASSGSSGTYNEQFF. Supplemented by reference TRBV7-6 and TRBJ2-1, the full variable domain reads GAGVSQSPRYKVTKRGQDVALRCDPISGHVSLYWYRQALGQGPEFLTYFNYEAQQDKSGLPNDRFSAERPEGSISTLTIQRTEQRDSAMYRCASSGSSGTYNEQFFGPGTRLTVL.